Presented here are 10 T cell receptor beta chains from one specimen sequenced in a study of blood T cell repertoires in COVID-19. Assay: immunoSEQ multiplex PCR; the TCRdb copy retains only in-frame clones and omits some. The sample records fewer than 150,000 clones, 85% to 90% being singletons. The sequenced sample consisted of peripheral blood. These receptor sequences come from a woman aged 55-70 years with COVID-19, enrolled during active disease.

This clone was detected a few times. The chain has TRBV6-5 and TRBJ1-2, with 10 bases lining up with TRBD1. CDR1 is MNHEY, CDR2 SVGAGI, per germline. The V segment lost 8 bases and the J segment 6 bases; nucleotides outside the gene matches: 6. CDR3 length: 13 amino acids. CDR3 loop: CASVRGQGHGYTF. The CDR3 region has the DNA TGTGCCAGCGTTAGGGGACAGGGGCATGGCTACACCTTC.

This rearrangement joins TRBV7-9 to TRBJ2-5, with 9 bases that match TRBD2. Germline V gene data show CDR1 as SEHNR and CDR2 as FQNEAQ (reference sequence). With 4 bases clipped from V and 3 bases from J, the junction kept 3 bases outside the gene matches. CDR3 length equals 14 residues. The CDR3 DNA follows: TGTGCCAGCAGCTCCGAGCGGGGGGAAGAGACCCAGTACTTC. It translates to CASSSERGEETQYF.

The V call is TRBV29-1, the J call TRBJ1-3; D is unclear. V dropped 7 bases and J dropped 1 base, with 17 bases sitting between them. The CDR3 length is 15 residues. Germline V gene sequence: CDR1 SQVTM, CDR2 ANQGSEA. The CDR3, as DNA: TGCAGCGGTGATCGGGGTTCTACTTCTGGAAACACCATATATTTT. It is translated as CSGDRGSTSGNTIYF.

The chain joins TRBV9 to TRBJ1-1; 8 bases line up with TRBD1. Germline V CDR1 and CDR2: SGDLS, YYNGEE. There are 14 residues in the CDR3. The V segment lost 4 bases and the J segment 4 bases; nucleotides outside the gene matches: 6. The CDR3 protein is CASSPLGQVTEAFF. CDR3 DNA: TGTGCCAGCAGCCCGCTGGGACAGGTCACTGAAGCTTTCTTT.

The chain couples TRBV5-4 to TRBJ1-3, with D maybe TRBD1 (6 bases). CDR1 and CDR2 (germline): SGHNT, YYREEE (reference sequence). Between the trimmed V and J ends, which lost 4 bases and 0 bases, there was a span of 20 bases. The CDR3 covers 18 residues. The CDR3 DNA reads as TGTGCCAGCAGCCTGAGAGGGGGGGCCGAACACTCTGGAAACACCATATATTTT. Translated, it gives CASSLRGGAEHSGNTIYF.

Concerning this clone: One junction end disagrees with the germline gene, perhaps due to a read error. The chain combines TRBV7-3 with TRBJ1-5; D is perhaps TRBD1 (6 bases). This CDR3 contains 22 residues. Germline values: CDR1 SGHTA, CDR2 FQGTGA. This chain's CDR3 is CASSRHVEAPLRGGRYNQPQHF. For the CDR3, the DNA is TGCGCCAGCAGCCGCCATGTGGAGGCACCACTGAGGGGGGGCCGATACAATCAGCCCCAGCATTTT. The whole variable domain, remainder taken from reference TRBV7-3 and TRBJ1-5, is GAGVSQTPSNKVTEKGKYVELRCDPISGHTALYWYRQSLGQGPEFLIYFQGTGAADDSGLPNDRFFAVRPEGSVSTLKIQRTERGDSAVYLCASSRHVEAPLRGGRYNQPQHFGDGTRLSIL.

The CDR3 region has the DNA TGTGCCAGCAGTTACTCCCACACGGACTTTTGGAACACTGAAGCTTTCTTT. Its protein is CASSYSHTDFWNTEAFF. The J gene is TRBJ1-1, the V gene TRBV6-2 or TRBV6-3; D gene ambiguous. The CDR3 has 17 residues. V gave up 0 bases and J gave up 1 base, with 15 bases separating them. The germline V gene encodes CDR1 MNHEY and CDR2 SVGEGT.

The J gene is TRBJ1-6, the V gene TRBV9; D is perhaps TRBD1 (5 bases). Trimming removed 4 bases at V and 10 bases at J, with 18 bases between. The germline V gene has CDR1 SGDLS and CDR2 YYNGEE. The CDR3 is 15 residues long. The CDR3 here is CASSPGGSSFSPLHF. The CDR3 DNA reads TGTGCCAGCAGCCCCGGGGGATCTTCTTTCTCACCCCTCCACTTT.

The chain couples TRBV7-2 to TRBJ2-1, with 7 bases fitting TRBD1. CDR3 length: 15 residues. The trim removed 5 bases at V and 0 bases at J, leaving 4 bases unmatched. The germline gives CDR1 SGHTA, CDR2 FQGNSA. CDR3 region: CASSEQGSSYNEQFF. CDR3 coding DNA: TGTGCCAGCAGCGAACAGGGGAGCTCCTACAATGAGCAGTTCTTC.

The J gene is TRBJ1-6, the V gene TRBV6-5, with a weak D call TRBD1 (6 bases). The germline V and J ends were trimmed by 6 bases and 7 bases, with 13 bases remaining between them. The CDR3 is made up of 14 amino acids. Looked up from germline, CDR1 is MNHEY and CDR2 is SVGAGI. The DNA for the CDR3 is TGTGCCAGCAGGATAACAGGGCCGAATTCACCCCTCCACTTT. Amino acid sequence: CASRITGPNSPLHF.